In its sample, the clone carrying this T cell receptor (beta chain) was seen many times. This sample is drawn from a study of blood T cells in healthy people across ages. A second PCR of roughly 7 to 11 cycles used a sample-barcoded 5' primer and a J-beta primer mix. TCRdb passed the 5' RACE reads through MiXCR, listing each CDR3 protein once. The sample carries roughly 1,700,000 distinct CDR3 sequences, under 30% recorded once. Trimming stripped 9 bases from V and 0 bases from J, with 18 bases between. The germline CDR1 and CDR2 sequences are MDHEN and SYDVKM. The CDR3 is 15 residues long. The rearrangement joins TRBV28 to TRBJ2-7; tentatively, D is TRBD2 (7 bases). The sequence was collected from a young woman in good health. Sample: blood. DNA for the CDR3: TGTGCCAGGTTAGGGGGGGGCGGAGGCTCCTACGAGCAGTACTTC. Residues: CARLGGGGGSYEQYF.